The clone carrying this TCR beta chain has only a few counts. Its specificity is not known. The study reverse transcribed the entire isolated RNA, so it sequenced expressed TCRB transcripts. Repertoires were generated with immunoSEQ multiplex PCR, while TCRdb's copy carries only in-frame clones and drops some. The sample lists more than 550,000 clones; roughly 13% were seen once. Germline V CDR1 and CDR2: MGHDK, SYGVNS. There are 14 residues in the CDR3. V lost 1 base, J lost 3 bases, and 3 bases stayed unmatched. The data were taken from a study of beta chain features in type 1 diabetes. Study-wide context: Summed over all samples, the examined sorted cells came to some 99 million.

Study-wide points: Among patients with Type 1 diabetes, TCRB CDR3s were moderately but significantly shorter in every one of the four CD4+ subsets. For type 1 diabetes patients, VDJ junctions showed fewer insertions and more deletions. Comparison showed that naive, central memory and Treg TCRB repertoires appeared more similar among patients than among healthy donors.

On average, the one heparinised blood draw given by each donor was 90 to 150 mL. The receptor comes from a man between 18 and 35 years old with type 1 diabetes. The J gene is TRBJ2-7, the V gene TRBV25-1; 7 positions match TRBD1. Material: naive CD4+ T cells from blood. The CDR3 sequence is CASSELGGIYEQYF. The DNA for the CDR3 is TGTGCCAGCAGTGAATTAGGGGGCATCTACGAGCAGTACTTC.